Listed below are T cell receptor beta chains from one sample, sequenced in a study of neurological immune-mediated disorders. TCRdb passed the 5' RACE reads through MiXCR, listing each CDR3 protein once. The sample has more than 50,000 distinct CDR3 sequences, more than 7% seen once. Sequencing was done on a sample of PBMCs. The receptors derive from a woman in her thirties or forties in good health. Each CDR3 is given with its conserved first and last residue. Each record gives: clone size, D gene, J gene, V gene, CDR3 DNA, CDR3 protein. The D gene is left open where the match is weak. Expanded clones are given a class, and other clones once, few, many or no size at all.

>many|-|TRBJ2-3|TRBV20-1
TGCAGTGCTAGAGACCCGGGGGAGACAGATACGCAGTATTTT
CSARDPGETDTQYF
>many|-|TRBJ2-7|TRBV12-3/TRBV12-4
TGTGCCAGCGGACGGACCGGGACCTCCGACGAGCAGTACTTC
CASGRTGTSDEQYF
>many|-|TRBJ2-5|TRBV7-2
TGTGCCAGCAGCTTATACATTGGGACCGCGGGGGAGACCCAGTACTTC
CASSLYIGTAGETQYF
>many|TRBD1|TRBJ1-1|TRBV7-2
TGTGCCAGCAGCTCGACAGGGCTGGGTGAAGCTTTCTTT
CASSSTGLGEAFF
>many|-|TRBJ2-5|TRBV12-5
TGTGCTAGTGGTTTGGGTGGACAGCGCGGAGAGACCCAGTACTTC
CASGLGGQRGETQYF
>many|-|TRBJ1-1|TRBV5-1
TGCGCCAGCAGCTCGAGGGGCGTGAACACTGAAGCTTTCTTT
CASSSRGVNTEAFF
>many|-|TRBJ2-1|TRBV10-3
TGTGCCATCAGTGAAGTAGCGAATGAGCAGTTCTTC
CAISEVANEQFF
>many|-|TRBJ2-3|TRBV6-1
TGTGCCAGCAGTGAACTACCGGTGGGCCCAGATACGCAGTATTTT
CASSELPVGPDTQYF
>many|-|TRBJ2-7|TRBV9
TGTGCCAGCAGCCCGCAGGACTCCTCCTACGAGCAGTACTTC
CASSPQDSSYEQYF
>many|TRBD2|TRBJ2-2|TRBV12-3/TRBV12-4
TGTGCCAGCAGTTTAACGGGAGGGATCGACGGGGAGCTGTTTTTT
CASSLTGGIDGELFF
>medium-sized|TRBD1|TRBJ2-7|TRBV9
TGTGCCAGCAGCGGACAGGGGGTCGGCTACGAGCAGTACTTC
CASSGQGVGYEQYF
>-|-|TRBJ2-6|TRBV6-5
TGTGCCAGCAGTTACTCGGGACCTCGATTCTCTGGGGCCAACGTCCTGACTTTC
CASSYSGPRFSGANVLTF
>many|TRBD2|TRBJ2-7|TRBV20-1
TGCAGTGCTCGCTGGTTCACCGGGAGGGCCGGTCAGTACGAGCAGTACTTC
CSARWFTGRAGQYEQYF
>many|TRBD1|TRBJ1-6|TRBV9
TGTGCCAGCAGCACCAGCCCAGGGGGACAGGGAAATTCACCCCTCCACTTT
CASSTSPGGQGNSPLHF
>many|-|TRBJ2-7|TRBV5-1
TGCGCCAGCAGCTTGGCCGCCCGATACGAGCAGTACTTC
CASSLAARYEQYF
>many|TRBD2|TRBJ2-3|TRBV6-5
TGTGCCAGCAGTCCTAGCGGGACCGAGAATACAGATACGCAGTATTTT
CASSPSGTENTDTQYF
>many|-|TRBJ2-7|TRBV5-1
TGCGCCAGCAGCCAGAACACGTACGAGCAGTACTTC
CASSQNTYEQYF
>many|-|TRBJ1-1|TRBV29-1
TGCAGCGTTGCAGGACCGATGAACACTGAAGCTTTCTTT
CSVAGPMNTEAFF
>many|-|TRBJ1-4|TRBV20-1
TGCAGTGCTCAGGGGAACCTAGGGGAAAAACTGTTTTTT
CSAQGNLGEKLFF
>many|-|TRBJ1-6|TRBV20-1
TGCAGTGCTATAGGGGACCCAGACTCACCCCTCCACTTT
CSAIGDPDSPLHF
>many|-|TRBJ1-4|TRBV6-4
TGTGCCAGCAGTGCGTCAATGGCGGAAAAACTGTTTTTT
CASSASMAEKLFF
>many|TRBD1|TRBJ2-7|TRBV20-1
TGCAGTGCTAGCCAGGGGGCTTCCTACGAGCAGTACTTC
CSASQGASYEQYF
>many|-|TRBJ2-3|TRBV4-3
TGCGCCAGCAGCCAGGGGGGTTGGGGCGCGGATACGCAGTATTTT
CASSQGGWGADTQYF
>many|TRBD1|TRBJ1-4|TRBV5-1
TGCGCCAGCAGTTTCCCTTGGGACAGACGGGAAAAACTGTTTTTT
CASSFPWDRREKLFF
>many|TRBD2|TRBJ2-1|TRBV24-1
TGTGCCACCAGTCAACTAGCGGGAGGAAGCTCCTACAATGAGCAGTTCTTC
CATSQLAGGSSYNEQFF
>many|-|TRBJ1-2|TRBV4-1
TGCGCCAGCAGCCGCCAAGGGGAGGCTGGCTACACCTTC
CASSRQGEAGYTF
>many|-|TRBJ2-5|TRBV7-7
TGTGCTAGCAGCTCCACCGAAAGGGGCCGCGGGACCCAGTACTTC
CASSSTERGRGTQYF